The clone carrying this TCR beta chain was detected once. PCR involved 60 Vbeta and 13 Jbeta primers. Here immunoSEQ multiplex PCR was the method, and the copy in TCRdb shows in-frame clones only, minus some. The repertoire consists of 97,000 or so clones, with less than 90% occurring once and the leading ten covering 2.6%. The source of the sample is a study of cytomegalovirus exposure and HLA in healthy donors. Study context: Most genotyped donors, around four fifths of 398, had Caucasian-associated genetic ancestry.

As for the donors, each was a healthy bone marrow donor. The V and J ends lost 8 bases and 5 bases respectively, with 7 bases between them. The CDR3 contains 11 residues. The germline V gene encodes CDR1 MGHRA and CDR2 YSYEKL. The V and J genes are TRBV4-1 and TRBJ1-5, with D possibly being TRBD1 (5 bases). The sample taken for sequencing was PBMCs. The clonotype was recovered from a man aged 40-50 years in good health and CMV-seronegative. CDR3 in amino acids: CASGGDQPQHF. The CDR3 bases are TGCGCCAGCGGAGGGGATCAGCCCCAGCATTTT.